The rows below give T cell receptor beta chains drawn from one sample of a study of cytomegalovirus exposure and HLA in healthy donors. The assay was immunoSEQ multiplex PCR, and TCRdb's table has in-frame clones only and misses some. This table has over 100,000 clones, around 80% appearing once. The sample taken for sequencing was PBMCs. Source of these receptors: a woman aged 40-49 years in good health and CMV-seronegative. Both conserved end residues are part of each CDR3. A D gene is named only where the DNA matches it firmly. For some rows the clone size is stated as once, few or many, or as a class when expanded; others skip it.

v_gene: TRBV16
d_gene: NA
abundance: NA
j_gene: TRBJ2-5
CDR3aa: CASSPSTVRQETQYF
CDR3nt: TGTGCCAGCAGCCCTTCTACCGTGCGCCAAGAGACCCAGTACTTC

v_gene: TRBV28
d_gene: NA
abundance: NA
j_gene: TRBJ2-6
CDR3aa: CASSLRGTSGANVLTF
CDR3nt: TGTGCCAGCAGTTTACGCGGGACCTCTGGGGCCAACGTCCTGACTTTC

v_gene: TRBV28
d_gene: NA
abundance: NA
j_gene: TRBJ1-3
CDR3aa: CASSFRTSTIYF
CDR3nt: TGTGCCAGCAGTTTCCGAACTAGCACCATATATTTT

v_gene: TRBV7-3
d_gene: NA
abundance: NA
j_gene: TRBJ2-2
CDR3aa: CASSLIPSTSGELFF
CDR3nt: TGTGCCAGCAGCCTCATCCCTTCTACCTCCGGGGAGCTGTTTTTT

v_gene: TRBV2
d_gene: NA
abundance: NA
j_gene: TRBJ2-5
CDR3aa: CASALLGLVKQETQYF
CDR3nt: TGTGCCAGCGCCTTATTGGGGCTAGTAAAACAAGAGACCCAGTACTTC

v_gene: TRBV7-2
d_gene: TRBD2
abundance: NA
j_gene: TRBJ2-1
CDR3aa: CASSGGTRIHEQFF
CDR3nt: TGTGCCAGCAGCGGCGGGACTAGGATCCATGAGCAGTTCTTC

v_gene: TRBV4-2
d_gene: NA
abundance: once
j_gene: TRBJ2-1
CDR3aa: CASSQQDSYNEQFF
CDR3nt: TGTGCCAGCAGCCAACAGGACAGTTACAATGAGCAGTTCTTC

v_gene: TRBV28
d_gene: TRBD1
abundance: NA
j_gene: TRBJ1-2
CDR3aa: CASSLGQGVGYTF
CDR3nt: TGTGCCAGCAGTTTGGGACAGGGTGTAGGCTACACCTTC

v_gene: TRBV13
d_gene: NA
abundance: NA
j_gene: TRBJ2-3
CDR3aa: CASSLGADTQYF
CDR3nt: TGTGCCAGCAGCTTAGGAGCGGATACGCAGTATTTT

v_gene: TRBV13
d_gene: TRBD2
abundance: NA
j_gene: TRBJ2-1
CDR3aa: CASSPGLAGLVEQFF
CDR3nt: TGTGCCAGCAGCCCCGGACTAGCGGGGCTGGTTGAGCAGTTCTTC

v_gene: TRBV28
d_gene: NA
abundance: NA
j_gene: TRBJ1-4
CDR3aa: CASSLGHLTPFAAVDEKLFF
CDR3nt: TGTGCCAGCAGTTTAGGGCATCTGACACCTTTTGCTGCCGTAGATGAAAAACTGTTTTTT

v_gene: TRBV5-4
d_gene: TRBD2
abundance: NA
j_gene: TRBJ2-3
CDR3aa: CASSEHGGSFRTDTQYF
CDR3nt: TGTGCCAGCAGCGAGCATGGCGGGAGTTTCCGCACAGATACGCAGTATTTT

v_gene: TRBV6-5
d_gene: NA
abundance: NA
j_gene: TRBJ1-6
CDR3aa: CASSYGRGSPLHF
CDR3nt: TGTGCCAGCAGTTACGGCCGGGGTTCACCCCTCCACTTT

v_gene: TRBV29-1
d_gene: TRBD1
abundance: NA
j_gene: TRBJ2-5
CDR3aa: CSVEARGSRETQYF
CDR3nt: TGCAGCGTTGAGGCCAGGGGGTCGCGGGAGACCCAGTACTTC

v_gene: TRBV2
d_gene: TRBD1
abundance: NA
j_gene: TRBJ2-6
CDR3aa: CASSPGTADSGANVLTF
CDR3nt: TGTGCCAGCAGTCCCGGGACAGCCGACTCTGGGGCCAACGTCCTGACTTTC

v_gene: TRBV14
d_gene: TRBD1
abundance: NA
j_gene: TRBJ1-4
CDR3aa: CASSRSGTVYEKLFF
CDR3nt: TGTGCCAGCAGCCGGTCCGGGACAGTATATGAAAAACTGTTTTTT

v_gene: TRBV7-9
d_gene: TRBD1
abundance: NA
j_gene: TRBJ2-7
CDR3aa: CASSLRTGGYEQYF
CDR3nt: TGTGCCAGCAGCTTGCGGACAGGAGGCTACGAGCAGTACTTC

v_gene: TRBV10-3
d_gene: TRBD1
abundance: NA
j_gene: TRBJ2-7
CDR3aa: CAISGYTGDEQYF
CDR3nt: TGTGCCATCAGTGGGTATACAGGGGACGAGCAGTACTTC

v_gene: TRBV2
d_gene: NA
abundance: NA
j_gene: TRBJ2-7
CDR3aa: CASRSVVYEQYF
CDR3nt: TGTGCCAGCAGATCAGTGGTCTACGAGCAGTACTTC

v_gene: TRBV9
d_gene: TRBD1
abundance: few
j_gene: TRBJ1-6
CDR3aa: CASSRGGAYNSPLHF
CDR3nt: TGTGCCAGCTCGAGAGGGGGCGCCTATAATTCACCCCTCCACTTT

v_gene: TRBV28
d_gene: TRBD1
abundance: NA
j_gene: TRBJ1-2
CDR3aa: CASRSAGTENGYGYTF
CDR3nt: TGTGCCAGCAGATCTGCAGGGACAGAGAACGGCTATGGCTACACCTTC

v_gene: TRBV5-1
d_gene: NA
abundance: NA
j_gene: TRBJ1-2
CDR3aa: CASSHSSGSGNYGYTF
CDR3nt: TGCGCCAGCAGTCATTCTTCAGGGAGCGGGAACTATGGCTACACCTTC